The sample holds a few counts of the clone carrying this TCR beta chain. The sample is drawn from a study of T cells after yellow fever vaccination. This CDR3 is built from 16 residues. With V trimmed by 5 bases and J by 4 bases, 10 bases remained unmatched. TCRdb ran MiXCR on the 5' RACE reads and lists one entry per CDR3 protein. The sample yields about 340,000 distinct CDR3 sequences, approximately 12% seen once. Source: CD4+ T cells sorted from PBMCs, taken 15 days after the yellow fever booster vaccination. This clonotype was obtained from a man between 18 and 35 years old who received the YFV17D yellow fever vaccine. The gene calls are TRBV12-3 or TRBV12-4 and TRBJ2-7; 11 positions agree with TRBD1. In nucleotides, the CDR3 is TGTGCCAGCAGTCATAGCCCGGGACAGGGGGTTTACGAGCAGTACTTC. Translating it yields CASSHSPGQGVYEQYF.